The rows below give T cell receptor beta chains drawn from one sample of a study of T cell repertoires in cytomegalovirus infection. TCRdb re-called the reads with MiXCR, one entry per CDR3 protein. The table shows about 400,000 distinct CDR3 sequences, with approximately 30% occurring only once. No antigen is known for these receptors. Sequenced material: cultured PBMCs, taken from culture after CMV antigen stimulation. Receptors originate from a human donor in good health (CMV status not recorded). Some clones in this sample may be carry-over from other donors' samples. The CDR3 runs from the conserved cysteine through the conserved F or W. The D gene is left open where the match is weak. Only part of the rows carry a size: once, few, many, or a class if the clone is expanded.

j_call: TRBJ1-1; d_call: TRBD1; clone_size: .; v_call: TRBV2; cdr3_aa: CASRPQGAGTEAFF; cdr3_nt: TGTGCCAGCAGGCCCCAGGGGGCCGGCACTGAAGCTTTCTTT
j_call: TRBJ1-1; d_call: .; clone_size: .; v_call: TRBV11-2; cdr3_aa: CASSTYRVKGTEAFF; cdr3_nt: TGTGCCAGCAGTACTTACAGGGTGAAGGGGACTGAAGCTTTCTTT
j_call: TRBJ2-1; d_call: TRBD2; clone_size: .; v_call: TRBV7-9; cdr3_aa: CASSLEREVIVNNEQFF; cdr3_nt: TGTGCCAGCAGCTTAGAGCGGGAGGTTATCGTCAACAATGAGCAGTTCTTC
j_call: TRBJ2-3; d_call: TRBD2; clone_size: .; v_call: TRBV6-5; cdr3_aa: CASSYSITSGSWLDTQYF; cdr3_nt: TGTGCCAGCAGTTACTCGATCACTAGCGGGAGCTGGTTAGATACGCAGTATTTT
j_call: TRBJ2-3; d_call: .; clone_size: few; v_call: TRBV6-4; cdr3_aa: CASSDSLVGADTQYF; cdr3_nt: TGTGCCAGCAGTGACTCCCTTGTTGGCGCAGATACGCAGTATTTT
j_call: TRBJ2-1; d_call: TRBD2; clone_size: .; v_call: TRBV12-3/TRBV12-4; cdr3_aa: CASTGTSGRNNEQFF; cdr3_nt: TGTGCCAGCACCGGGACTAGCGGGAGGAACAATGAGCAGTTCTTC
j_call: TRBJ1-6; d_call: .; clone_size: many; v_call: TRBV7-2; cdr3_aa: CASSPGPGASPLHF; cdr3_nt: TGTGCCAGCAGCCCTGGGCCAGGGGCTTCACCCCTCCACTTT
j_call: TRBJ2-5; d_call: .; clone_size: many; v_call: TRBV7-8; cdr3_aa: CASSLEGGETQYF; cdr3_nt: TGTGCCAGCAGCTTAGAGGGCGGGGAGACCCAGTACTTC
j_call: TRBJ2-6; d_call: .; clone_size: .; v_call: TRBV19; cdr3_aa: CASSPYGAGANVLTF; cdr3_nt: TGTGCCAGTAGCCCCTACGGTGCCGGGGCCAACGTCCTGACTTTC
j_call: TRBJ2-5; d_call: .; clone_size: few; v_call: TRBV4-1; cdr3_aa: CASSPTEGGRQTQYF; cdr3_nt: TGCGCCAGCAGCCCGACGGAAGGGGGGAGACAGACCCAGTACTTC
j_call: TRBJ2-2; d_call: .; clone_size: .; v_call: TRBV12-3/TRBV12-4; cdr3_aa: CASSLTVSGKAAGELFF; cdr3_nt: TGTGCCAGCAGTTTAACTGTCTCGGGGAAGGCTGCCGGGGAGCTGTTTTTT
j_call: TRBJ2-1; d_call: TRBD1; clone_size: few; v_call: TRBV2; cdr3_aa: CAIRTGGVSSYNEQFF; cdr3_nt: TGTGCCATACGGACAGGGGGCGTGAGCTCCTACAATGAGCAGTTCTTC
j_call: TRBJ2-6; d_call: .; clone_size: few; v_call: TRBV29-1; cdr3_aa: CSVDLSSGANVLTF; cdr3_nt: TGCAGCGTTGACCTGAGCTCTGGGGCCAACGTCCTGACTTTC
j_call: TRBJ1-6; d_call: .; clone_size: .; v_call: TRBV28; cdr3_aa: CASRTSSYNSPLHF; cdr3_nt: TGTGCCAGCAGGACGAGCTCCTATAATTCACCCCTCCACTTT
j_call: TRBJ1-6; d_call: .; clone_size: .; v_call: TRBV10-1; cdr3_aa: CASSGGARNSPLHF; cdr3_nt: TGCGCCAGCAGTGGGGGGGCGCGGAATTCACCCCTCCACTTT
j_call: TRBJ2-5; d_call: TRBD1; clone_size: many; v_call: TRBV12-3/TRBV12-4; cdr3_aa: CASSLEVGQGWISKTCGETQYF; cdr3_nt: TGTGCCAGCAGTTTAGAGGTAGGACAGGGGTGGATCTCGAAAACCTGCGGAGAGACCCAGTACTTC
j_call: TRBJ1-5; d_call: .; clone_size: many; v_call: TRBV7-8; cdr3_aa: CASSLDYSGRQPQHF; cdr3_nt: TGTGCCAGCAGCTTAGACTACAGTGGCCGACAGCCCCAGCATTTT
j_call: TRBJ1-4; d_call: TRBD1; clone_size: few; v_call: TRBV7-2; cdr3_aa: CASSYQTGPYEKLFF; cdr3_nt: TGTGCCAGCAGTTATCAGACAGGGCCGTATGAAAAACTGTTTTTT
j_call: TRBJ2-3; d_call: TRBD1; clone_size: .; v_call: TRBV25-1; cdr3_aa: CASSEGQGTDTQYF; cdr3_nt: TGTGCCAGCAGTGAAGGACAGGGGACAGATACGCAGTATTTT
j_call: TRBJ1-1; d_call: .; clone_size: .; v_call: TRBV19; cdr3_aa: CASIEGNTEAFF; cdr3_nt: TGTGCCAGTATAGAAGGGAACACTGAAGCTTTCTTT
j_call: TRBJ2-7; d_call: .; clone_size: .; v_call: TRBV2; cdr3_aa: CATCRDGGSYEQYF; cdr3_nt: TGTGCCACATGCCGGGACGGGGGCTCCTACGAGCAGTACTTC
j_call: TRBJ1-3; d_call: TRBD1; clone_size: .; v_call: TRBV6-2/TRBV6-3; cdr3_aa: CASRRRDRGEEPSGNTIYF; cdr3_nt: TGTGCCAGCAGACGCCGGGACAGGGGCGAAGAACCCTCTGGAAACACCATATATTTT
j_call: TRBJ2-2; d_call: TRBD2; clone_size: .; v_call: TRBV27; cdr3_aa: CASSWSSGRGELFF; cdr3_nt: TGTGCCAGCAGTTGGTCTAGCGGGAGAGGGGAGCTGTTTTTT
j_call: TRBJ1-2; d_call: .; clone_size: .; v_call: TRBV20-1; cdr3_aa: CSARDDGGDYGYTF; cdr3_nt: TGCAGTGCTAGAGATGACGGAGGGGACTATGGCTACACCTTC
j_call: TRBJ1-2; d_call: .; clone_size: .; v_call: TRBV7-6; cdr3_aa: CASSSGGIRANVYGYTF; cdr3_nt: TGTGCCAGCAGCTCTGGGGGGATCCGGGCGAACGTCTATGGCTACACCTTC
j_call: TRBJ2-1; d_call: TRBD2; clone_size: .; v_call: TRBV6-2/TRBV6-3; cdr3_aa: CASSYSFGGRAIEQFF; cdr3_nt: TGTGCCAGCAGTTACTCGTTTGGCGGGAGGGCTATCGAGCAGTTCTTC
j_call: TRBJ2-4; d_call: TRBD1; clone_size: .; v_call: TRBV20-1; cdr3_aa: CSAGTGEKNIQYF; cdr3_nt: TGCAGTGCCGGGACAGGAGAAAAAAACATTCAGTACTTC
j_call: TRBJ2-1; d_call: .; clone_size: few; v_call: TRBV27; cdr3_aa: CASTSGPNYNEQFF; cdr3_nt: TGTGCCAGCACCTCCGGGCCCAACTACAATGAGCAGTTCTTC
j_call: TRBJ2-5; d_call: .; clone_size: .; v_call: TRBV9; cdr3_aa: CASSVAGGGLTETQYF; cdr3_nt: TGTGCCAGCAGCGTAGCGGGTGGGGGGCTTACTGAGACCCAGTACTTC
j_call: TRBJ1-2; d_call: .; clone_size: .; v_call: TRBV7-3; cdr3_aa: CASSPQGEYGYTF; cdr3_nt: TGTGCCAGCAGCCCCCAAGGGGAGTATGGCTACACCTTC
j_call: TRBJ2-1; d_call: TRBD2; clone_size: .; v_call: TRBV7-8; cdr3_aa: CASSLALAGVINEQFF; cdr3_nt: TGTGCCAGCAGCTTAGCACTAGCGGGAGTCATAAATGAGCAGTTCTTC
j_call: TRBJ2-3; d_call: TRBD2; clone_size: .; v_call: TRBV7-6; cdr3_aa: CASTNVGLAGATSLDTQYF; cdr3_nt: TGTGCCAGCACCAACGTAGGACTAGCGGGAGCCACCTCCTTGGATACGCAGTATTTT
j_call: TRBJ2-3; d_call: TRBD2; clone_size: few; v_call: TRBV6-1; cdr3_aa: CASSQGLTSLSTDTQYF; cdr3_nt: TGTGCCAGCAGTCAGGGACTAACGAGTCTTAGCACAGATACGCAGTATTTT
j_call: TRBJ2-3; d_call: .; clone_size: .; v_call: TRBV24-1; cdr3_aa: CATSAKLDTQYF; cdr3_nt: TGTGCCACCAGTGCCAAATTGGATACGCAGTATTTT
j_call: TRBJ2-3; d_call: .; clone_size: .; v_call: TRBV19; cdr3_aa: CASSRQTPRTDTQYF; cdr3_nt: TGTGCCAGTAGCCGACAGACACCTCGCACAGATACGCAGTATTTT
j_call: TRBJ2-5; d_call: .; clone_size: .; v_call: TRBV4-1; cdr3_aa: CASSQENPGDETQYF; cdr3_nt: TGCGCCAGCAGCCAAGAAAACCCGGGAGATGAGACCCAGTACTTC
j_call: TRBJ2-1; d_call: .; clone_size: .; v_call: TRBV7-2; cdr3_aa: CASSPQRGIWFF; cdr3_nt: TGTGCCAGCAGCCCCCAGCGCGGAATTTGGTTCTTC
j_call: TRBJ2-5; d_call: .; clone_size: few; v_call: TRBV15; cdr3_aa: CATSRLQETQYF; cdr3_nt: TGTGCCACCAGCAGACTCCAAGAGACCCAGTACTTC
j_call: TRBJ1-6; d_call: .; clone_size: .; v_call: TRBV14; cdr3_aa: CASSQVGGSPLHF; cdr3_nt: TGTGCCAGCAGCCAAGTGGGGGGTTCACCCCTCCACTTT
j_call: TRBJ2-7; d_call: .; clone_size: .; v_call: TRBV28; cdr3_aa: CASTLNGGDSYEQYF; cdr3_nt: TGTGCCAGCACCCTTAACGGCGGGGACTCCTACGAGCAGTACTTC
j_call: TRBJ1-1; d_call: .; clone_size: .; v_call: TRBV7-2; cdr3_aa: CASSLWGAVNTEAFF; cdr3_nt: TGTGCCAGCAGTCTTTGGGGGGCAGTGAACACTGAAGCTTTCTTT
j_call: TRBJ2-4; d_call: .; clone_size: few; v_call: TRBV27; cdr3_aa: CASSFSQGLNIQYF; cdr3_nt: TGTGCCAGCAGTTTCAGTCAGGGACTAAACATTCAGTACTTC
j_call: TRBJ2-1; d_call: TRBD1; clone_size: .; v_call: TRBV9; cdr3_aa: CASSVERTGRLLYLRRIAYNEQFF; cdr3_nt: TGTGCCAGCAGCGTAGAGCGGACAGGCCGCCTATTATACCTGCGGAGAATTGCCTACAATGAGCAGTTCTTC
j_call: TRBJ2-3; d_call: .; clone_size: few; v_call: TRBV15; cdr3_aa: CATSRVVATDTQYF; cdr3_nt: TGTGCCACCAGCAGAGTGGTAGCGACAGATACGCAGTATTTT
j_call: TRBJ2-5; d_call: .; clone_size: few; v_call: TRBV7-2; cdr3_aa: CASSSNTGFQETQYF; cdr3_nt: TGTGCCAGCAGCTCAAACACAGGGTTCCAAGAGACCCAGTACTTC
j_call: TRBJ2-3; d_call: TRBD2; clone_size: .; v_call: TRBV6-1; cdr3_aa: CASSSTSGRGDTQYF; cdr3_nt: TGTGCCAGCAGTTCCACTAGCGGGAGAGGAGATACGCAGTATTTT
j_call: TRBJ2-7; d_call: TRBD2; clone_size: few; v_call: TRBV20-1; cdr3_aa: CSAITSGMYEQYF; cdr3_nt: TGCAGTGCCATTACTAGCGGGATGTACGAGCAGTACTTC
j_call: TRBJ1-6; d_call: .; clone_size: .; v_call: TRBV4-1; cdr3_aa: CASSQESLIGSPLHF; cdr3_nt: TGCGCCAGCAGCCAAGAGAGCTTAATTGGTTCACCCCTCCACTTT
j_call: TRBJ2-3; d_call: TRBD2; clone_size: many; v_call: TRBV7-2; cdr3_aa: CASSFYGLAGGPEYF; cdr3_nt: TGTGCCAGCAGCTTTTACGGACTAGCGGGAGGGCCAGAGTATTTT